This T cell receptor beta chain was observed in a study of blood T cell repertoires in COVID-19. The table came from immunoSEQ multiplex PCR; TCRdb's copy has only in-frame clones and leaves some out. Counted here are over 100,000 clones, around 81% occurring once; the ten biggest clones make up around 9.3%. CDR1 and CDR2 (germline): SGHNT, YYREEE (reference sequence). The CDR3 covers 15 residues. V lost 3 bases to trimming and J lost 1 base, with 10 bases between them. The TCR was taken from a human donor in a cohort sampled during active COVID-19. The chain is built from TRBV5-4 and TRBJ2-2, with D possibly TRBD1 on 5 matching bases. Sequencing input: peripheral blood. The CDR3 sequence is CASSSDNLNTGELFF. CDR3 sequence (DNA): TGTGCCAGCAGCTCGGACAACTTGAACACCGGGGAGCTGTTTTTT.